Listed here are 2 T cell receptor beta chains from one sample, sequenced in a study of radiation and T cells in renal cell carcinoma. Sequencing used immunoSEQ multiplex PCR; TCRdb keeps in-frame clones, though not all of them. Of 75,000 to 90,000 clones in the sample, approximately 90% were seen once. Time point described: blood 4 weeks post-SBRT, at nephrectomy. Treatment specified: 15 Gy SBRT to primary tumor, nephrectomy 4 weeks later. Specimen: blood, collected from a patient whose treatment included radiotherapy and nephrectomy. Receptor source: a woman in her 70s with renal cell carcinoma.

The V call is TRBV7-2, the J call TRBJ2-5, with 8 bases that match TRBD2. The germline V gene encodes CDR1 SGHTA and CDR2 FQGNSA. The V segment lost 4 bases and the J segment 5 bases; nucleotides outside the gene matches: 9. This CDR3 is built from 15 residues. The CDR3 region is CASSSWDPGGETQYF. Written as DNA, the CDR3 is TGTGCCAGCAGCTCTTGGGATCCGGGGGGGGAGACCCAGTACTTC.

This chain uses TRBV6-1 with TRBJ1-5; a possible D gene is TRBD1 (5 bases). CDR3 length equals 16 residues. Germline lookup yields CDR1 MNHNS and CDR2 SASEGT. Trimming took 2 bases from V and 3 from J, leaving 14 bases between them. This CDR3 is CASSELGGGNNQPQHF. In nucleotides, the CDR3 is TGTGCCAGCAGTGAATTGGGGGGAGGTAACAATCAGCCCCAGCATTTT.